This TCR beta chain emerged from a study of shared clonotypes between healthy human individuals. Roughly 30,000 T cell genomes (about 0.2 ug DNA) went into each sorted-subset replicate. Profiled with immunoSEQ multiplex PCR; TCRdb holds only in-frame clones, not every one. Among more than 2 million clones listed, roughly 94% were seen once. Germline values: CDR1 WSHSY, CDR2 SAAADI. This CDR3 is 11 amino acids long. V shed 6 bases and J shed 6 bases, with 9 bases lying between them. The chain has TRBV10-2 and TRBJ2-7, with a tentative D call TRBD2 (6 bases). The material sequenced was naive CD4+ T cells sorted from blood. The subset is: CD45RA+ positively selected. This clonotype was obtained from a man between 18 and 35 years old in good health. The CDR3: CASRRGVEQYF. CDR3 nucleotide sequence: TGCGCCAGCAGGCGGGGAGTCGAGCAGTACTTC.